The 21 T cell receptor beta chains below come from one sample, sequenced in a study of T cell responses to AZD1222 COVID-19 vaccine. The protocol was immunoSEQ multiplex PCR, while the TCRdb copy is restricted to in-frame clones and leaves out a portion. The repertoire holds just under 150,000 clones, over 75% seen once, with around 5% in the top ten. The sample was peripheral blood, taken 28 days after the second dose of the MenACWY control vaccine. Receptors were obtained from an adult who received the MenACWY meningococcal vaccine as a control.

The CDR3 here is CASSYGGTPYNEQFF. CDR3 coding DNA: TGTGCCAGCAGTTATGGCGGGACTCCTTACAATGAGCAGTTCTTC. This chain connects TRBV6-2 or TRBV6-3 to TRBJ2-1; a weak D match, TRBD2 (6 bases). Germline-derived CDR1 and CDR2 are MNHEY and SVGEGT. V was shortened by 3 bases and J by 4 bases, with 13 bases between the two germline ends. CDR3 length: 15 residues.

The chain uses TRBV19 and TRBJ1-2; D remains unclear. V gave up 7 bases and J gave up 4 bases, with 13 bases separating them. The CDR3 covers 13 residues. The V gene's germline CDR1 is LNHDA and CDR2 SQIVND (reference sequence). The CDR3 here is CASKWQNTYGYTF. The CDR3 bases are TGTGCCAGTAAATGGCAGAATACCTATGGCTACACCTTC.

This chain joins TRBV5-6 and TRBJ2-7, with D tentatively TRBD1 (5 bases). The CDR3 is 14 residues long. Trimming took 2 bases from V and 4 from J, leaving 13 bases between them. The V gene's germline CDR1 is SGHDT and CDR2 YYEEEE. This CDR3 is CASSLGAQLYEQYF. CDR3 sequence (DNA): TGTGCCAGCAGCTTAGGGGCCCAACTTTACGAGCAGTACTTC.

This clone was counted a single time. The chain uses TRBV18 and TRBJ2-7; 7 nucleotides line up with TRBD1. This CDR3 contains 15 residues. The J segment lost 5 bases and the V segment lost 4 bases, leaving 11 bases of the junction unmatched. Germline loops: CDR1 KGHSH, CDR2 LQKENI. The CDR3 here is CASSLGTAALNEQYF. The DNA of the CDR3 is TGTGCCAGCTCACTAGGGACAGCAGCCCTCAACGAGCAGTACTTC. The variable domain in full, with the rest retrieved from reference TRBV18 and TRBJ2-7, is NAGVMQNPRHLVRRRGQEARLRCSPMKGHSHVYWYRQLPEEGLKFMVYLQKENIIDESGMPKERFSAEFPKEGPSILRIQQVVRGDSAAYFCASSLGTAALNEQYFGPGTRLTVT.

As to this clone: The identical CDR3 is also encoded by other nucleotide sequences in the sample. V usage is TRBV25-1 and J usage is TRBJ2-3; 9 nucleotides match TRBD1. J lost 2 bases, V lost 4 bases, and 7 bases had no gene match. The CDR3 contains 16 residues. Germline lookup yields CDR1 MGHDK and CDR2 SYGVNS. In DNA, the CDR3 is TGTGCCAGCAGTGGGTGGGGGGACAGGGTCACAGATACGCAGTATTTT. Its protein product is CASSGWGDRVTDTQYF.

The CDR3 DNA reads as TGTGCCAGCAGCTTAGCGTTAACGGGGAGGGCGGCAACTAATGAAAAACTGTTTTTT. It codes for CASSLALTGRAATNEKLFF. The chain couples TRBV7-2 to TRBJ1-4; no firm D call. Trimming removed 0 bases from V and 0 bases from J, with 17 bases in between. This CDR3 region has 19 residues. CDR1 and CDR2 from the germline V gene are SGHTA and FQGNSA.

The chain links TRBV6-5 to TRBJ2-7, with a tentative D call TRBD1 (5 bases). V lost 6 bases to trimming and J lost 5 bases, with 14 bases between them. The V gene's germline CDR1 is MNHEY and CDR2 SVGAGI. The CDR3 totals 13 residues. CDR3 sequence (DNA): TGTGCCAGCAGCTGGGGCAGGGCGAACGAGCAGTACTTC. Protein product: CASSWGRANEQYF.

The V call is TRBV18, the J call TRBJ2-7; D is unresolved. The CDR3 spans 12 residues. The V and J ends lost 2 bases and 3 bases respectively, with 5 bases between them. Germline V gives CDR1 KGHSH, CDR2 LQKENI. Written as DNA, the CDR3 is TGTGCCAGCTCACCAACCGTCTACGAGCAGTACTTC. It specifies CASSPTVYEQYF.

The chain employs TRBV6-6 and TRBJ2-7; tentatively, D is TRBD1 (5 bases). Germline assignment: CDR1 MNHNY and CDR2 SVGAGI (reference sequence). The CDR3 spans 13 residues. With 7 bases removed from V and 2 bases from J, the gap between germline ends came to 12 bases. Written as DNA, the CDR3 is TGTGCCAGCATAGGGGCCAACCCCTACGAGCAGTACTTC. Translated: CASIGANPYEQYF.

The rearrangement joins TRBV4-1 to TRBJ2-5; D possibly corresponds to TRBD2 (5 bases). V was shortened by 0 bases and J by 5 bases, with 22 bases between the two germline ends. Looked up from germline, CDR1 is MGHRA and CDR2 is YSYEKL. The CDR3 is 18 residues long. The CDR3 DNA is TGCGCCAGCAGCCAAGATCACTGGGGAGAGGTCCAAGGGGAGACCCAGTACTTC. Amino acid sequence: CASSQDHWGEVQGETQYF.

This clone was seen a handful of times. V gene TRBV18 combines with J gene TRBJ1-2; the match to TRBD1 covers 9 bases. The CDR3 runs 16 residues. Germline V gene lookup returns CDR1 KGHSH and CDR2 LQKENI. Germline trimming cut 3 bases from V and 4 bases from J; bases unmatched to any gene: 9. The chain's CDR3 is CASSPTSGQGTYGYTF. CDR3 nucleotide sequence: TGTGCCAGCTCACCGACGTCCGGACAGGGGACCTATGGCTACACCTTC.

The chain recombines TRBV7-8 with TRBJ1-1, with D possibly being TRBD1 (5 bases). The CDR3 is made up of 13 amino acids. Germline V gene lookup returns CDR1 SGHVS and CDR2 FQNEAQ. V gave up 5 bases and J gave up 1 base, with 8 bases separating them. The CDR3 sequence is CASSRQWNTEAFF. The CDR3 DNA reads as TGTGCCAGCAGCCGACAGTGGAACACTGAAGCTTTCTTT.

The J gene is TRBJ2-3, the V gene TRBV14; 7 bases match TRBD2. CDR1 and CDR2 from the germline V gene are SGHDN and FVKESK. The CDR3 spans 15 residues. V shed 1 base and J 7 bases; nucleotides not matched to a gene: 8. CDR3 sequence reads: CASSQGLAGSNTQYF. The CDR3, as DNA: TGTGCCAGCAGCCAAGGACTAGCCGGGTCTAATACGCAGTATTTT.

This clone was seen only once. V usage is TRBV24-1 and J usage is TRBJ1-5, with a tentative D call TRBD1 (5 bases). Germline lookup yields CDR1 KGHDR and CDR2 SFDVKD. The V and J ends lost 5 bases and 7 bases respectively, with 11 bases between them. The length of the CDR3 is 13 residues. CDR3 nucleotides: TGTGCCACCAGTGCAGCAGGGTCCCAGCCCCAGCATTTT. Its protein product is CATSAAGSQPQHF.

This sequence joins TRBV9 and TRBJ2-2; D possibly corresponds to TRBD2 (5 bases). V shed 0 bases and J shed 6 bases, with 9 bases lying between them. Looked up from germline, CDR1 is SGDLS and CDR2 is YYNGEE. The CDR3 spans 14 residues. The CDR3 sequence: CASSVGGMAGELFF. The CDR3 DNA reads TGTGCCAGCAGCGTAGGAGGGATGGCCGGGGAGCTGTTTTTT.

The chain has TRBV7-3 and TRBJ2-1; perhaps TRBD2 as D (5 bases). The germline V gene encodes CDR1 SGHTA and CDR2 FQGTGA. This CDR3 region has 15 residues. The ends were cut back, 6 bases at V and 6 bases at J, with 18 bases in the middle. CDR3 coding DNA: TGTGCCAGCAGTCTTAACGGGGAAAGGTCCAATGAGCAGTTCTTC. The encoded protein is CASSLNGERSNEQFF.

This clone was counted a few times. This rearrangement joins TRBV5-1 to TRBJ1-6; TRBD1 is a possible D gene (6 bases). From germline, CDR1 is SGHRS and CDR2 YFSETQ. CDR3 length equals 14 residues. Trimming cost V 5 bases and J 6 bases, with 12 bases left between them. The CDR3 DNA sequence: TGCGCCAGCAGAAGAGGGGGGAGTAATTCACCCCTCCACTTT. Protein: CASRRGGSNSPLHF.

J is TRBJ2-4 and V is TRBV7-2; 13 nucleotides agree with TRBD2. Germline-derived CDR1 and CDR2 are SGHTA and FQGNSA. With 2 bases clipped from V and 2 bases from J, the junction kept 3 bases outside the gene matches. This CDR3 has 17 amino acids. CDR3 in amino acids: CASSLRLAGGTKNIQYF. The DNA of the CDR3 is TGTGCCAGCAGCTTAAGACTAGCGGGGGGAACCAAAAACATTCAGTACTTC.

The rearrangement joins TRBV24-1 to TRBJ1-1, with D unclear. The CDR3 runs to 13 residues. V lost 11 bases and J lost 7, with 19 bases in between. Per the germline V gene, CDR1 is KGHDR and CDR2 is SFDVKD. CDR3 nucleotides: TGTGCCATCTCGCCGGCAGTACATCTTGAAGCTTTCTTT. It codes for CAISPAVHLEAFF.

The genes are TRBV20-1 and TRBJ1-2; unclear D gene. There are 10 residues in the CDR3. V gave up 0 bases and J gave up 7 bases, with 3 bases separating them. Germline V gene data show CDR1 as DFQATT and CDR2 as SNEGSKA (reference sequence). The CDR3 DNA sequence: TGCAGTGCTAGAGAAAGTGGCTACACCTTC. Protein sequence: CSARESGYTF.

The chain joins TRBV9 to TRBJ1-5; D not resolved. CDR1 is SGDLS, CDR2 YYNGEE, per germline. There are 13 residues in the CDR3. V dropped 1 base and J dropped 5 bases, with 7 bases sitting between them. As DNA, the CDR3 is TGTGCCAGCAGCGTATTGGACGATCAGCCCCAGCATTTT. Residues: CASSVLDDQPQHF.